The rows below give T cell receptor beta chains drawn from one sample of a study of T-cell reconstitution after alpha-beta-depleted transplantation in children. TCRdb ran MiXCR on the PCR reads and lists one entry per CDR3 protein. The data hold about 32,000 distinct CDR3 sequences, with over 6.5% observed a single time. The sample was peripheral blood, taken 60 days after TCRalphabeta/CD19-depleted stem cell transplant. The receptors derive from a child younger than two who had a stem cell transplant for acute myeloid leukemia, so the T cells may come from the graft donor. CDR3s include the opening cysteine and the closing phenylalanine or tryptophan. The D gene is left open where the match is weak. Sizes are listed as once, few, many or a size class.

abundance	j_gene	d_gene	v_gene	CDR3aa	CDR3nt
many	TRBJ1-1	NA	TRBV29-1	CSVDGVSWTEAFF	TGCAGCGTTGATGGGGTGTCGTGGACTGAAGCTTTCTTT
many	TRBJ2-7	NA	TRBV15	CATSLRSGAYEQYF	TGTGCCACCAGCCTGCGGAGCGGTGCCTACGAGCAGTACTTC
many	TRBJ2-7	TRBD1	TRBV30	CAWSEGAAYEQYF	TGTGCCTGGAGTGAGGGGGCTGCCTACGAGCAGTACTTC
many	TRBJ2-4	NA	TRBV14	CASSQPGRNIQYF	TGTGCCAGCAGCCAACCAGGGAGGAACATTCAGTACTTC
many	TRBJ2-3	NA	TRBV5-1	CASSAGGPDTQYF	TGCGCCAGCAGCGCCGGAGGTCCAGATACGCAGTATTTT
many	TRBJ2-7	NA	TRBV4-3	CASSQEETATYEQYF	TGCGCCAGCAGCCAAGAAGAGACTGCAACCTACGAGCAGTACTTC
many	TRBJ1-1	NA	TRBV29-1	CSVDIRGDTEAFF	TGCAGCGTTGATATTCGGGGGGACACTGAAGCTTTCTTT
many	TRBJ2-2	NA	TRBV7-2	CASSLMQGANTGELFF	TGTGCCAGCAGCTTAATGCAGGGCGCGAACACCGGGGAGCTGTTTTTT
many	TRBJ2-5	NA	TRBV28	CASSSDAFQETQYF	TGTGCCAGCAGTTCGGACGCATTTCAAGAGACCCAGTACTTC
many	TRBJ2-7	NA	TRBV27	CASSPRTASYEQYF	TGTGCCAGCAGTCCCCGGACAGCGTCCTACGAGCAGTACTTC
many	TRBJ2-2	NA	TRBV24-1	CATSDSTAPGELFF	TGTGCCACCAGTGATTCAACAGCCCCCGGGGAGCTGTTTTTT
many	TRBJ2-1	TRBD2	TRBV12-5	CASGFSGAGGREQFF	TGTGCTAGTGGTTTTTCCGGGGCGGGAGGTAGAGAGCAGTTCTTC
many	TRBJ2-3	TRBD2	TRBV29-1	CSVEPGLAVDTQYF	TGCAGCGTTGAACCGGGACTAGCGGTAGATACGCAGTATTTT
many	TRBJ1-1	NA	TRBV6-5	CASSYGGGNTEAFF	TGTGCCAGCAGTTACGGAGGCGGGAACACTGAAGCTTTCTTT